This paragraph covers one T cell receptor beta chain sequence. An amount of RNA that ranged from about 0.45 to 1 ug was reverse transcribed with random hexamers. From the immunoSEQ multiplex PCR reads, TCRdb called clonotypes with MiXCR, one entry per CDR3 protein. The sample records around 230,000 distinct CDR3 sequences, about 95% being singletons. The data derive from a study of CD8 T cells in Susac syndrome. Study in general: Intravenous immunoglobulin alone or corticosteroids were being given to patients with Susac syndrome at blood draw, unless they were therapy-naive.

V lost 3 bases and J lost 0, with 11 bases in between. Germline V gene data show CDR1 as MDHEN and CDR2 as SYDVKM. The CDR3 spans 16 residues. Sample: CD4+ T cells from PBMCs. This TCR derives from a human donor with Susac syndrome. V usage is TRBV28 and J usage is TRBJ1-4; the D is unclear. CDR3 sequence (DNA): TGTGCCAGCAGTTTGAGCAGGAAGGCAACTAATGAAAAACTGTTTTTT. This sequence encodes CASSLSRKATNEKLFF.